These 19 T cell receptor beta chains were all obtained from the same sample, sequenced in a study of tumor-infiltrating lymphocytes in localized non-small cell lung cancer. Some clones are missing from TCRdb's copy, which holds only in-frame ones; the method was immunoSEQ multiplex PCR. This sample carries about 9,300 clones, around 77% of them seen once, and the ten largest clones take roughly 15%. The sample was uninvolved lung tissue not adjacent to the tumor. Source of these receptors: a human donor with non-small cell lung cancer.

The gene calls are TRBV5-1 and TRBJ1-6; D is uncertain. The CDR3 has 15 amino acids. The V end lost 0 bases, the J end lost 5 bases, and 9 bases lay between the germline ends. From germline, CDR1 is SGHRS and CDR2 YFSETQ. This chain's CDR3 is CASSLDTSNNSPLHF. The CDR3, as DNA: TGCGCCAGCAGCTTGGACACCTCTAATAATTCACCCCTCCACTTT.

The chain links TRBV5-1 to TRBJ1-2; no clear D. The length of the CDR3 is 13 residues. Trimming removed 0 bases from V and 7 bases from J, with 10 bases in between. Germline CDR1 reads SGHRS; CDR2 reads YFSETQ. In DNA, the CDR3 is TGCGCCAGCAGCTTGGGGGGTAAGGCTGGCTACACCTTC. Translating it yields CASSLGGKAGYTF.

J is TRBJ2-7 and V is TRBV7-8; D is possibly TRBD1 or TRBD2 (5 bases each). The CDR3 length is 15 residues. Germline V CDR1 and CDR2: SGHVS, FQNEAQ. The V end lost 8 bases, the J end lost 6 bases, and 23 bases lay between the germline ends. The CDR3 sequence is CASAGTVVFESEQYF. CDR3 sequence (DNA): TGTGCCAGCGCCGGGACCGTGGTTTTTGAATCCGAGCAGTACTTC.

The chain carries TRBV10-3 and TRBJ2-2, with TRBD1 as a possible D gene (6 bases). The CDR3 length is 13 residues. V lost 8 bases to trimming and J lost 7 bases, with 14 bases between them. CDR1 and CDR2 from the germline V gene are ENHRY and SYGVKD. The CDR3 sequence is CAIRTVMGGELFF. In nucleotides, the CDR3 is TGTGCCATCCGGACAGTGATGGGCGGGGAGCTGTTTTTT.

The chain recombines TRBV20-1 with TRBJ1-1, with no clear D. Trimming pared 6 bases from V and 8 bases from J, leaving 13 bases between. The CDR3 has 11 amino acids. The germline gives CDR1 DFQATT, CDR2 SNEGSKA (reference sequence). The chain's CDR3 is CSAQQTHEAFF. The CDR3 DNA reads TGCAGTGCACAACAGACCCACGAAGCTTTCTTT.

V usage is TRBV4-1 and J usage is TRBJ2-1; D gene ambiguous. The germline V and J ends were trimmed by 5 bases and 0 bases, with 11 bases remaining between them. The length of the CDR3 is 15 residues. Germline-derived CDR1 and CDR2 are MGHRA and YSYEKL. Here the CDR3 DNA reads TGCGCCAGCAGCTTAGAGACGAGCTCCTACAATGAGCAGTTCTTC. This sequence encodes CASSLETSSYNEQFF.

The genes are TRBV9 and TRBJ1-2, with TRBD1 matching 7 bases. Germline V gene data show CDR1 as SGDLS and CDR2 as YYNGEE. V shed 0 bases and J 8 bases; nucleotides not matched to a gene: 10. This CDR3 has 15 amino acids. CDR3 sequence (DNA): TGTGCCAGCAGCGTAGAACTTACAGGGGTTCGGGGCTACACCTTC. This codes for CASSVELTGVRGYTF.

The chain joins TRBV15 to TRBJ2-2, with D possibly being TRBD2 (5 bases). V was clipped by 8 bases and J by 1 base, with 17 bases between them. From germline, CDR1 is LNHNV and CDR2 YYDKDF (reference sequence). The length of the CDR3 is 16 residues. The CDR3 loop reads CATRDSPIVNTGELFF. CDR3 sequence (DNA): TGTGCCACCCGGGATTCCCCCATAGTGAACACCGGGGAGCTGTTTTTT.

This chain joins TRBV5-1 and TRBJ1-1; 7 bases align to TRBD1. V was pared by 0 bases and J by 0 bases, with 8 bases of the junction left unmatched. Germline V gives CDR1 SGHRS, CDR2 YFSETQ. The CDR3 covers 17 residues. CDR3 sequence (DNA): TGCGCCAGCAGCTTGGCCACCTCCAGGGGGGTGAACACTGAAGCTTTCTTT. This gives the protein CASSLATSRGVNTEAFF.

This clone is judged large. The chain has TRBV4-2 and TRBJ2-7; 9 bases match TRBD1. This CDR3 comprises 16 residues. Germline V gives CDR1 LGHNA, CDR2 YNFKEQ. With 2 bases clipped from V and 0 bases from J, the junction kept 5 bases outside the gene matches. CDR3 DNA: TGTGCCAGCAGCCAACTCACAGGGGGCCTCTCCTACGAGCAGTACTTC. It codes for CASSQLTGGLSYEQYF.

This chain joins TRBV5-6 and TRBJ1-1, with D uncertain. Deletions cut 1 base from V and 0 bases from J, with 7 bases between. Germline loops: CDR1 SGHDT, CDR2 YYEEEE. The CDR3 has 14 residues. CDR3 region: CASSLRGMNTEAFF. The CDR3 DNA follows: TGTGCCAGCAGCTTGCGGGGAATGAACACTGAAGCTTTCTTT.

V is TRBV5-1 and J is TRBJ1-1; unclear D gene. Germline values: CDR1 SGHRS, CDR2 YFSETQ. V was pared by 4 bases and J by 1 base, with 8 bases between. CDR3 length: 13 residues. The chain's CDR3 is CASSNGGNTEAFF. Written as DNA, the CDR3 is TGCGCCAGCAGCAACGGAGGGAACACTGAAGCTTTCTTT.

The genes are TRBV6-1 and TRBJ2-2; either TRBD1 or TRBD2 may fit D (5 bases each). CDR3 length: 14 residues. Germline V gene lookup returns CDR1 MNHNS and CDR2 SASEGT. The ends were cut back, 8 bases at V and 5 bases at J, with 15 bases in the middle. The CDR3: CASVRGDRTGELFF. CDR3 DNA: TGTGCCAGCGTGAGGGGAGATCGGACCGGGGAGCTGTTTTTT.

CDR3 loop: CASSQDWGGGARDTQYF. The CDR3, as DNA: TGCGCCAGCAGCCAAGATTGGGGCGGGGGGGCCCGAGATACGCAGTATTTT. The chain employs TRBV4-1 and TRBJ2-3; 9 nucleotides match TRBD2. Trimming took 0 bases from V and 5 from J; bases not matched to a gene: 9. The CDR3 is 17 amino acids. CDR1 is MGHRA and CDR2 is YSYEKL in the germline V gene.

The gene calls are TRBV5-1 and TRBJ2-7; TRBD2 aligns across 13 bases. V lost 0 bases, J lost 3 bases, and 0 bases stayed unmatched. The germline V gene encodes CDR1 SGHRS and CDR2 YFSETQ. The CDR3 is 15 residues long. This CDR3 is CASSLGLAGGYEQYF. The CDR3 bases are TGCGCCAGCAGCTTGGGACTAGCGGGGGGCTACGAGCAGTACTTC.

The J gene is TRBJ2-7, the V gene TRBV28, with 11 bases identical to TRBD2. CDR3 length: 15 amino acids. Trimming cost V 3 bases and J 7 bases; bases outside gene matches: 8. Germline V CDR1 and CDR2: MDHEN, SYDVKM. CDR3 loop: CASSFVLAGAKEQYF. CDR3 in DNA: TGTGCCAGCAGTTTTGTACTAGCGGGGGCGAAGGAGCAGTACTTC. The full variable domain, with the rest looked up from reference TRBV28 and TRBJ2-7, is DVKVTQSSRYLVKRTGEKVFLECVQDMDHENMFWYRQDPGLGLRLIYFSYDVKMKEKGDIPEGYSVSREKKERFSLILESASTNQTSMYLCASSFVLAGAKEQYFGPGTRLTVT.

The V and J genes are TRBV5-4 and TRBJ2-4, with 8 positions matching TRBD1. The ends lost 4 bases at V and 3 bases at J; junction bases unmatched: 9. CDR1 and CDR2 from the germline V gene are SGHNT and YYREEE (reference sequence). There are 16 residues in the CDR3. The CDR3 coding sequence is TGTGCCAGCAGCCCCAGGACAGGGCAAGTCAAAAACATTCAGTACTTC. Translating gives CASSPRTGQVKNIQYF. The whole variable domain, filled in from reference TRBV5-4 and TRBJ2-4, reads ETGVTQSPTHLIKTRGQQVTLRCSSQSGHNTVSWYQQALGQGPQFIFQYYREEENGRGNFPPRFSGLQFPNYSSELNVNALELDDSALYLCASSPRTGQVKNIQYFGAGTRLSVL.

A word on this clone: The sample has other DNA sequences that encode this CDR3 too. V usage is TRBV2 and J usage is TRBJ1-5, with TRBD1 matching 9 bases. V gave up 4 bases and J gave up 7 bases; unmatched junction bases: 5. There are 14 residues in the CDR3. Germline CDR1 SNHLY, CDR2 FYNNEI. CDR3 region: CASSGGQGGQPQHF. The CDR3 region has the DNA TGTGCCAGCAGTGGGGGACAGGGAGGACAGCCCCAGCATTTT.

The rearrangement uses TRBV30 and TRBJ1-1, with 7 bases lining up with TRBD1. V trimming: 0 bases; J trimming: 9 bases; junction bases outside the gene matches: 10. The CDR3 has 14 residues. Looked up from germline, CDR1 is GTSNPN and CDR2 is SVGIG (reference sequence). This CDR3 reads CAWSVLGQGGKAFF. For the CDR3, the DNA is TGTGCCTGGAGTGTACTCGGTCAGGGGGGAAAAGCTTTCTTT.